The text below deals with one T cell receptor (beta chain). Antigen specificity is unknown. Donors, without exception, were Caucasian adults residing in Nashville, Tennessee. CDR3 length equals 14 residues. Between the trimmed V and J ends, which lost 7 bases and 2 bases, there was a span of 15 bases. The germline V gene encodes CDR1 MDHEN and CDR2 SYDVKM. Genomic DNA of every subset was divided equally among multiple immunoSEQ plates. Sequenced by immunoSEQ multiplex PCR; TCRdb stores in-frame clones only, minus some. The sample lists a few million clones, approximately 92% occurring once. These data come from a study of shared clonotypes between healthy human individuals. Turning to the study itself: The donors, a couple of women and three men, were aged 18 to 49. Points from the study as a whole: Apart from blood, nothing was sampled; tissue repertoires likely differ.

This receptor was obtained from a man aged 18 to 29 in good health. The sequenced sample consisted of naive CD4+ T cells sorted from blood. Subset specified: CD45RA+ positively selected. J is TRBJ2-7 and V is TRBV28; D is perhaps TRBD1 or TRBD2 (5 bases each). DNA for the CDR3: TGTGCCAGCACCTTCGAACGGGGCGCCTACGAGCAGTACTTC. Residues: CASTFERGAYEQYF. The full variable domain, in which reference TRBV28 and TRBJ2-7 provide the parts outside the CDR3, is DVKVTQSSRYLVKRTGEKVFLECVQDMDHENMFWYRQDPGLGLRLIYFSYDVKMKEKGDIPEGYSVSREKKERFSLILESASTNQTSMYLCASTFERGAYEQYFGPGTRLTVT.